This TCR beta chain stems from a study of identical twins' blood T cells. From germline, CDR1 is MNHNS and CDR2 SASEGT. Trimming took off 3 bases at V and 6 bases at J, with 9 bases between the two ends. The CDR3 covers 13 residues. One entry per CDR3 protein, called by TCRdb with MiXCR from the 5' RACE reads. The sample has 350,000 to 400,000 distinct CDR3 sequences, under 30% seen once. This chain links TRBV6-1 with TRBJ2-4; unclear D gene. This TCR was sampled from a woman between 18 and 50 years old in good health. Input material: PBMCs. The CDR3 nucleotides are TGTGCCAGCAGTGAGGAAAGAGCAAACATTCAGTACTTC. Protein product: CASSEERANIQYF.